This is a list of T cell receptor beta chains from one sample in a study of shared clonotypes between healthy human individuals. Sequencing was performed with immunoSEQ multiplex PCR; in TCRdb, only in-frame clones are kept and a portion is missing. The repertoire holds roughly 1,800,000 clones, with approximately 94% as singletons. The sequencing sample was made of naive CD8+ T cells sorted from blood. The receptors stem from a man aged 18 to 35 in good health. Each CDR3 is given with its conserved first and last residue. D genes are given only for firm matches. Not every row has a clone size; where given, it reads once, few, many or a size class.

j_call,d_call,clone_size,v_call,cdr3_nt,cdr3_aa
TRBJ2-3,TRBD1,.,TRBV10-3,TGTGCCATCAGTGGCCCCCCGGACAGGGCCACTAGCACAGATACGCAGTATTTT,CAISGPPDRATSTDTQYF
TRBJ2-7,.,once,TRBV9,TGTGCCAGCAGCGTAGGGCCGGTCGGAAGCTACGAGCAGTACTTC,CASSVGPVGSYEQYF
TRBJ2-5,TRBD1,.,TRBV6-5,TGTGCCAGCAGTTACTCTCCAGGGGGCGCCGAGACCCAGTACTTC,CASSYSPGGAETQYF
TRBJ2-2,TRBD2,.,TRBV6-5,TGTGCCAGCAAACTAGCGGGGTACACCGGGGAGCTGTTTTTT,CASKLAGYTGELFF
TRBJ1-2,.,.,TRBV19,TGTGCCATTTTTCCCGTCTTTTGGGGTCTCTTAGCTAACTATGGCTACACCTTC,CAIFPVFWGLLANYGYTF
TRBJ2-5,TRBD2,.,TRBV13,TGTGCCAGCAGCCGTTTGGCGGGAGACCCAGAGACCCAGTACTTC,CASSRLAGDPETQYF
TRBJ2-7,.,.,TRBV5-1,TGCGCCAGCAGCTTGGCCGGGGATCTGGTCGAGCAGTACTTC,CASSLAGDLVEQYF
TRBJ2-2,.,.,TRBV7-9,TGTGCCAGCAGCTTAGGGGAGGTCCTAGCCGGGGAGCTGTTTTTT,CASSLGEVLAGELFF
TRBJ2-2,.,once,TRBV6-1,TGTGCCAGCAGTGAGTGGACAGCGAACACCGGGGAGCTGTTTTTT,CASSEWTANTGELFF
TRBJ1-1,TRBD1,.,TRBV4-1,TGCGCCAGCAGTCCCGAACCAACAGGGGGCATGATGAACACTGAAGCTTTCTTT,CASSPEPTGGMMNTEAFF
TRBJ1-6,.,.,TRBV4-3,TGCGCCAGCAGCCAAGGCGGGGGAGGGGGTTCACCCCTCCACTTT,CASSQGGGGGSPLHF
TRBJ1-5,.,.,TRBV19,TGTGCCAGTAGTATAGTGTCGGGGGGGAATAGCAATCAGCCCCAGCATTTT,CASSIVSGGNSNQPQHF
TRBJ2-1,.,.,TRBV19,TGTGCCAGTAGTATATACGGTCCGATGAGCTCCTACAATGAGCAGTTCTTC,CASSIYGPMSSYNEQFF
TRBJ2-7,TRBD1,.,TRBV7-9,TGTGCCAGCAGCCCTCGGGACAGCCACCCCTACGAGCAGTACTTC,CASSPRDSHPYEQYF
TRBJ1-1,TRBD1,once,TRBV4-3,TGCGCCAGCAGCCAACTCTTCATCGGGACAGGGAATACTGAAGCTTTCTTT,CASSQLFIGTGNTEAFF
TRBJ2-5,.,.,TRBV29-1,TGCAGCGTTTTTGGCGGGGCCTTGGAGGAGACCCAGTACTTC,CSVFGGALEETQYF
TRBJ2-7,TRBD1,.,TRBV30,TGTGCCTGGGGGCTTGGGACAGGGGACGAGCAGTACTTC,CAWGLGTGDEQYF
TRBJ2-2,.,.,TRBV10-1,TGCGCCAGCAGTGAGTGGAGCGGCACCGGGGAGCTGTTTTTT,CASSEWSGTGELFF
TRBJ2-3,TRBD2,.,TRBV7-9,TGTGCCAGCAGCTTGAGTAGCGGGGGTTGGACAGATACGCAGTATTTT,CASSLSSGGWTDTQYF
TRBJ1-2,.,.,TRBV7-9,TGTGCCAGCAGGGGACACGGAAACTATGGCTACACCTTC,CASRGHGNYGYTF
TRBJ2-7,.,.,TRBV29-1,TGCAGCGTCGGTTCTTGGACTACAAACCCGTACGAGCAGTACTTC,CSVGSWTTNPYEQYF
TRBJ2-3,TRBD2,.,TRBV4-1,TGCGCCAGCAGCCAAGATACACTAGCGGGGTACACAGATACGCAGTATTTT,CASSQDTLAGYTDTQYF
TRBJ1-5,.,.,TRBV27,TGTGCCAGCAGCCACCCTGGTTGGCCCCAGCATTTT,CASSHPGWPQHF
TRBJ2-2,.,.,TRBV5-4,TGTGCCAGCAGAGCTTCCGGGACGGAGGACCGGGAGCTGTTTTTT,CASRASGTEDRELFF
TRBJ1-1,.,.,TRBV5-1,TGCGCCAGCAGCCCCGGGACGGAAAACACTGAAGCTTTCTTT,CASSPGTENTEAFF
TRBJ2-3,TRBD2,.,TRBV7-6,TGTGCCAGCAGCTTAGGGCTAGCGGGGGGCCTTGTAGATACGCAGTATTTT,CASSLGLAGGLVDTQYF
TRBJ2-1,TRBD2,.,TRBV27,TGTGCCAGCACTCCACTAGCGGGGGTACTTAATGAGCAGTTCTTC,CASTPLAGVLNEQFF
TRBJ2-1,.,.,TRBV28,TGTGCCAGCAGTGACAGGGAAGGCGGGGTAAATGAGCAGTTCTTC,CASSDREGGVNEQFF
TRBJ2-7,.,.,TRBV10-2,TGCGCCAGCAGTGAGTCCTCTAGGAAGGAGCAGTACTTC,CASSESSRKEQYF
TRBJ1-4,.,.,TRBV10-3,TGTGCCATCAGTTCCGATCGAGGGGAAAAACTGTTTTTT,CAISSDRGEKLFF
TRBJ2-7,TRBD1,.,TRBV30,TGTGCCTGGGCCCAGGGACAGGGCTACGAGCAGTACTTC,CAWAQGQGYEQYF
TRBJ2-7,.,.,TRBV2,TGTGCCAGCAGTGAACTAGGACAGTCCTACGAGCAGTACTTC,CASSELGQSYEQYF
TRBJ1-1,.,.,TRBV2,TGTGCCAGCAGGAGTACGTGGACTGAAGCTTTCTTT,CASRSTWTEAFF
TRBJ1-1,.,once,TRBV27,TGTGCCAGCAGTATGACAGGCCACACTGAAGCTTTCTTT,CASSMTGHTEAFF
TRBJ2-5,.,once,TRBV12-5,TGTGCTAGTGGTTTGGTACCCCCTCGTGACCAAGAGACCCAGTACTTC,CASGLVPPRDQETQYF